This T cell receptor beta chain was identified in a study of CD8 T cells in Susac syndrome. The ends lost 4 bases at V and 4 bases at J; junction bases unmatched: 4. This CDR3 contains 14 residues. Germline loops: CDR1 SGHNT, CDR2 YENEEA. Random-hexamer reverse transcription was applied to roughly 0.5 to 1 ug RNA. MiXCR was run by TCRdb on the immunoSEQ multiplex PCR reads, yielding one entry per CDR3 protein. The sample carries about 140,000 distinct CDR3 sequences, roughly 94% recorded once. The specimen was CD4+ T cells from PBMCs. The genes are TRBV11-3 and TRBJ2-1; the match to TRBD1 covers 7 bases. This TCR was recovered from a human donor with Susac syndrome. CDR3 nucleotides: TGTGCCAGCAGCTCCAGACAGGGATACAATGAGCAGTTCTTC. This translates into CASSSRQGYNEQFF.